Each of the 11 T cell receptor beta chains below was sequenced from the same sample in a study of cytomegalovirus exposure and HLA in healthy donors. PCR was performed using 60 Vbeta and 13 Jbeta primers. Produced via immunoSEQ multiplex PCR; TCRdb's table is partial and in-frame only. This repertoire shows about 50,000 clones, 70% to 85% found once; its top ten account for more than 1.5%. Sequenced material: PBMCs. The receptors originated from a man aged 30-40 years in good health and CMV-seronegative.

The V gene is TRBV6-5, the J gene TRBJ2-5; TRBD2 is a possible D gene (6 bases). CDR3 length: 14 residues. Germline V CDR1 and CDR2: MNHEY, SVGAGI. V was pared by 0 bases and J by 5 bases, with 10 bases between. This CDR3 is CASSYSGGRETQYF. Written as DNA, the CDR3 is TGTGCCAGCAGTTACTCAGGAGGGAGGGAGACCCAGTACTTC.

This clone was counted a single time. The chain combines TRBV12-5 with TRBJ2-1, with 12 positions matching TRBD2. The CDR3 has 14 amino acids. Germline-derived CDR1 and CDR2 are LGHNT and FRNRAP. The V gene end was trimmed by 6 bases and the J gene end by 12 bases; junction bases not matched to a gene: 9. CDR3 in amino acids: CASGTSGRVGGQFF. The CDR3 DNA is TGTGCTAGTGGGACTAGCGGGAGAGTCGGTGGGCAGTTCTTC.

V usage is TRBV7-6 and J usage is TRBJ1-2; the match to TRBD1 covers 11 bases. The CDR3 sequence is 15 residues long. After removal of 3 bases from V and 8 bases from J, the junction contained 8 bases not matched to a gene. Germline V gene sequence: CDR1 SGHVS, CDR2 FNYEAQ. CDR3 amino acids: CASSLGDRGYGGYTF. CDR3 coding DNA: TGTGCCAGCAGCTTGGGGGACAGGGGGTACGGGGGCTACACCTTC.

The V call is TRBV30, the J call TRBJ1-1; the D gene is possibly TRBD1 (5 bases). The V gene's germline CDR1 is GTSNPN and CDR2 SVGIG (reference sequence). V gave up 3 bases and J gave up 2 bases, with 13 bases separating them. The CDR3 loop spans 14 amino acids. The CDR3 nucleotides are TGTGCCTGGAGCCGTTCTCAGGGCAACACTGAAGCTTTCTTT. Its translation: CAWSRSQGNTEAFF.

V is TRBV28 and J is TRBJ1-2; D not resolved. The V gene's germline CDR1 is MDHEN and CDR2 SYDVKM. This CDR3 contains 16 residues. Trimming stripped 2 bases from V and 8 bases from J, with 21 bases between. The CDR3 here is CASSLPQTILIGGYTF. In DNA form, the CDR3 reads TGTGCCAGCAGTTTACCGCAGACTATACTAATTGGGGGCTACACCTTC.

The J gene is TRBJ2-7, the V gene TRBV7-8, with D possibly being TRBD2 (5 bases). The CDR3 loop spans 15 amino acids. V was pared by 2 bases and J by 4 bases, with 15 bases between. Per the germline V gene, CDR1 is SGHVS and CDR2 is FQNEAQ. CDR3 amino acids: CASSLYSGEYYEQYF. In nucleotides, the CDR3 is TGTGCCAGCAGCTTATATTCCGGGGAATATTACGAGCAGTACTTC.

The chain employs TRBV5-8 and TRBJ2-7, with 7 bases that match TRBD1. Germline V gives CDR1 SGHTS, CDR2 YDEGEE. CDR3 size: 16 residues. V lost 5 bases and J lost 1; bases outside the gene matches: 12. This CDR3 is CASSFFDRVHSYEQYF. CDR3 sequence (DNA): TGTGCCAGCAGTTTTTTTGACAGGGTACATTCCTACGAGCAGTACTTC.

The gene calls are TRBV7-9 and TRBJ1-2; 9 bases map to TRBD1. The CDR3 runs 14 residues. The junction had 7 bases not matched to a gene; V was cut back by 5 bases and J by 6 bases. Per the germline V gene, CDR1 is SEHNR and CDR2 is FQNEAQ (reference sequence). The DNA of the CDR3 is TGTGCCAGCAGCGGGGGGACAGGGTCACATGGCTACACCTTC. Its translation is CASSGGTGSHGYTF.

The genes are TRBV5-1 and TRBJ2-7; 11 bases agree with TRBD2. CDR1 is SGHRS, CDR2 YFSETQ, per germline. The CDR3 loop spans 17 amino acids. Losses at the gene ends were 4 bases for V and 0 bases for J; bases not matched to a gene: 9. CDR3 in amino acids: CASSKTSGAYSSYEQYF. The CDR3, as DNA: TGCGCCAGCAGCAAGACTAGCGGGGCTTACAGCTCCTACGAGCAGTACTTC.

The chain employs TRBV6-6 and TRBJ1-3, with 7 bases that match TRBD1. The junction had 10 bases not matched to a gene; V was cut back by 6 bases and J by 2 bases. The CDR3 has 16 amino acids. Germline assignment: CDR1 MNHNY and CDR2 SVGAGI (reference sequence). CDR3 region: CASRPHDREAGNTIYF. CDR3 in DNA: TGTGCCAGCAGGCCACATGACAGGGAAGCTGGAAACACCATATATTTT.

This rearrangement joins TRBV7-2 to TRBJ2-7, with a tentative D call TRBD1 (5 bases). The CDR3 runs to 16 residues. Trimming shortened V by 0 bases and J by 1 base, and 13 bases separated the two germline ends. Germline CDR1 and CDR2: SGHTA and FQGNSA. The CDR3 region is CASSLAATAISYEQYF. In DNA, the CDR3 is TGTGCCAGCAGCTTAGCTGCGACAGCGATTTCCTACGAGCAGTACTTC.